The sequence of this T cell receptor beta chain was determined in a study of blood T cell repertoires in COVID-19. Study as a whole: Nucleic acid was either cDNA or gDNA, and it came from T cells, B-cell-depleted T cells, or PBMCs.

The germline CDR1 and CDR2 sequences are MGHRA and YSYEKL. The CDR3 extends over 15 amino acids. Between the trimmed V and J ends, which lost 1 base and 6 bases, there was a span of 16 bases. Produced via immunoSEQ multiplex PCR; TCRdb's table is partial and in-frame only. The sample lists 150,000 to 200,000 clones, around 87% occurring once. The receptor was isolated from a woman younger than 30 who had recovered from COVID-19. The gene calls are TRBV4-1 and TRBJ2-7; tentatively, D is TRBD1 (6 bases). Sequences were obtained from peripheral blood. As DNA, the CDR3 is TGCGCCAGCAGCCAAGGAGCCCTAGGGGGTGGCGAGCAGTACTTC. Encoded protein: CASSQGALGGGEQYF.